This section outlines one TCR beta chain sequence together with its context. Its antigen is undetermined. At sampling all donors were nominally healthy, likely with unrecorded immune exposures. This PCR relied on a set of 60 Vbeta primers and 13 Jbeta primers. Some clones are missing from TCRdb's copy, which holds only in-frame ones; the method was immunoSEQ multiplex PCR. The sample includes about 170,000 clones, 80% to 85% of them seen just once. The data were taken from a study of cytomegalovirus exposure and HLA in healthy donors. Overall study findings and caveats: With later analysis, a missense DCLRE1C variant became linked to TCR beta V- and J-gene trimming. A later analysis found most CMV-associated TCR beta chains apparently HLA-restricted. When presence/absence was analysed, sequencing depth was taken to be roughly uniform across donors.

The CDR3 is 16 amino acids. Trimming left V 0 bases short and J 1 base short, with 14 bases between. CDR1 and CDR2 (germline): SGDLS, YYNGEE. This TCR was recovered from a boy younger than 10 in good health and CMV-seronegative. V usage is TRBV9 and J usage is TRBJ2-7; D is perhaps TRBD2 (6 bases). The sequencing sample was made of PBMCs. This chain's CDR3 is CASSVGTTGDSYEQYF. CDR3 in DNA: TGTGCCAGCAGCGTAGGAACGACGGGAGATTCCTACGAGCAGTACTTC.